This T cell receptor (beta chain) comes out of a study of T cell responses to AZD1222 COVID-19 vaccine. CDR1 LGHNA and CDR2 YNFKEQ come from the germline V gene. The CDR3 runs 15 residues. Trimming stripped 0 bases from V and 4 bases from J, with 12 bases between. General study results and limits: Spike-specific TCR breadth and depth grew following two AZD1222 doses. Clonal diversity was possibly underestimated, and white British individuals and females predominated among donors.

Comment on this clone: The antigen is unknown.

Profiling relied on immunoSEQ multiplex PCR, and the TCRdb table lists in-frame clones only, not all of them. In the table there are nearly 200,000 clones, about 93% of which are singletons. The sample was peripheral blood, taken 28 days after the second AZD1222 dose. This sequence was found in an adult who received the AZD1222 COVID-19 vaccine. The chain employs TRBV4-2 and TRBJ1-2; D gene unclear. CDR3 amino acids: CASSQDGWVGYGYTF. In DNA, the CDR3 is TGTGCCAGCAGCCAAGATGGGTGGGTCGGCTATGGCTACACCTTC.